Below are 28 T cell receptor beta chains sequenced from a single sample in a study of identical twins. Each CDR3 protein is one row after TCRdb ran MiXCR on the 5' RACE reads. The sample contains about 550,000 distinct CDR3 sequences, about 20% of which appear only once. In addition, the sample was reused for a study of yellow fever vaccine responses in identical twins.

The sequencing sample was made of CD4+ T cells sorted from blood. Receptors originate from a woman younger than 30 in good health.

This clonotype turned up a few times. The rearrangement uses TRBV28 and TRBJ2-7; 11 bases line up with TRBD2. Trimming cost V 6 bases and J 3 bases; bases outside gene matches: 4. The CDR3 runs 14 residues. Germline-derived CDR1 and CDR2 are MDHEN and SYDVKM. The CDR3 sequence is CASSIGLAGYEQYF. The CDR3 DNA reads as TGTGCCAGCAGCATTGGACTAGCGGGCTACGAGCAGTACTTC.

V gene TRBV5-6 combines with J gene TRBJ2-7; TRBD1 might be the D (5 bases). CDR1 is SGHDT and CDR2 is YYEEEE in the germline V gene. This CDR3 is built from 13 residues. The germline V and J ends were trimmed by 0 bases and 6 bases, with 10 bases remaining between them. The CDR3 loop is CASSLAGPSEQYF. The DNA for the CDR3 is TGTGCCAGCAGCTTGGCAGGGCCGAGCGAGCAGTACTTC.

The rearrangement uses TRBV29-1 and TRBJ2-7, with D perhaps TRBD2 (6 bases). Germline V CDR1 and CDR2: SQVTM, ANQGSEA. Between the trimmed V and J ends, which lost 3 bases and 6 bases, there was a span of 12 bases. This CDR3 region has 12 residues. Here the CDR3 DNA reads TGCAGCGTTGATTTGGGGGGACGCGAGCAGTACTTC. Its translation is CSVDLGGREQYF.

This clonotype was seen a handful of times. The J gene is TRBJ2-6, the V gene TRBV9; 8 nucleotides agree with TRBD2. The germline V gene encodes CDR1 SGDLS and CDR2 YYNGEE. The CDR3 runs 17 residues. J lost 1 base, V lost 0 bases, and 3 bases had no gene match. The CDR3 nucleotides are TGTGCCAGCAGCGTAGCGGGAGGGGGGTCTGGGGCCAACGTCCTGACTTTC. It encodes CASSVAGGGSGANVLTF.

This clonotype came up a few times. The chain carries TRBV12-3 or TRBV12-4 and TRBJ2-2; 8 nucleotides match TRBD1. Trimming removed 4 bases from V and 5 bases from J; junction bases left unmatched: 3. The CDR3 spans 14 residues. The CDR3 loop reads CASSWDRLTGELFF. Written as DNA, the CDR3 is TGTGCCAGCAGTTGGGACAGGCTAACCGGGGAGCTGTTTTTT.

This clonotype has just a few counts. V and J are TRBV5-5 and TRBJ2-1; D is perhaps TRBD1 or TRBD2 (6 bases each). Per the germline V gene, CDR1 is SGHKS and CDR2 is YYEKEE (reference sequence). V was pared by 1 base and J by 4 bases, with 12 bases between. The CDR3 sequence is 15 residues long. Written as DNA, the CDR3 is TGTGCCAGCAGCTTGTGGGGGGCCGGTTACAATGAGCAGTTCTTC. Its translation is CASSLWGAGYNEQFF.

This rearrangement joins TRBV11-2 to TRBJ2-4, with D possibly TRBD2 on 6 matching bases. Per germline, CDR1 SGHAT and CDR2 FQNNGV. Trimming pared 5 bases from V and 0 bases from J, leaving 11 bases between. The CDR3 spans 15 residues. CDR3 amino acids: CASSVPGLAKNIQYF. Here the CDR3 DNA reads TGTGCCAGCAGCGTTCCGGGACTAGCCAAAAACATTCAGTACTTC.

The chain carries TRBV29-1 and TRBJ2-3; no definite D call. With 0 bases removed from V and 4 bases from J, the gap between germline ends came to 8 bases. The CDR3 is made up of 13 amino acids. Germline V gene lookup returns CDR1 SQVTM and CDR2 ANQGSEA. The CDR3 DNA reads as TGCAGCGTTGAAGATCAGAAGGCAGATACGCAGTATTTT. It is translated as CSVEDQKADTQYF.

Only a few counts were recorded for this clonotype. The chain carries TRBV6-1 and TRBJ2-1; 10 nucleotides match TRBD1. Trimming cost V 8 bases and J 4 bases; bases outside gene matches: 2. CDR1 is MNHNS, CDR2 SASEGT, per germline. The CDR3 length is 13 residues. Written as DNA, the CDR3 is TGTGCCAGCGGGGGACAGGGGTACAATGAGCAGTTCTTC. It yields the protein CASGGQGYNEQFF.

This rearrangement joins TRBV7-9 to TRBJ1-2; the D is unclear. Trimming left V 6 bases short and J 1 base short, with 6 bases between. This CDR3 spans 12 amino acids. Looked up from germline, CDR1 is SEHNR and CDR2 is FQNEAQ (reference sequence). Here the CDR3 reads CASSPSNYGYTF. DNA of the CDR3: TGTGCCAGCAGTCCCAGTAACTATGGCTACACCTTC.

On this clonotype: Relative to the germline gene, one junction end is altered; a read error may explain this. The genes are TRBV5-1 and TRBJ2-1; 12 bases are a match to TRBD2. The CDR3 consists of 16 residues. Germline V gives CDR1 SGHRS, CDR2 YFSETQ. The CDR3 DNA reads as TGCGCCAGCAGCCTGGGACTAGCGGGCCTAGTCAATGAGCAGTTATTC. This codes for CASSLGLAGLVNEQLF.

This chain links TRBV7-8 with TRBJ1-4, with 8 bases matching TRBD1. The germline V gene has CDR1 SGHVS and CDR2 FQNEAQ. Trimming took 1 base from V and 8 from J; bases not matched to a gene: 12. The CDR3 spans 17 residues. CDR3 sequence: CASSLGYPGQAGEKLFF. The CDR3 coding sequence is TGTGCCAGCAGCTTAGGATACCCGGGACAGGCAGGGGAAAAACTGTTTTTT.

The rearrangement joins TRBV5-1 to TRBJ2-1; perhaps TRBD2 as D (6 bases). Germline CDR1 SGHRS, CDR2 YFSETQ. The CDR3 spans 15 residues. The V and J ends lost 1 base and 5 bases respectively, with 13 bases between them. CDR3 nucleotides: TGCGCCAGCAGCTTGACTAGCCGGACTGACAATGAGCAGTTCTTC. Translating it yields CASSLTSRTDNEQFF.

This clonotype has only a few counts. The CDR3 DNA follows: TGCGCCAGCAGCTCCTGGACTAGTTTCGAGCAGTACTTC. Translating gives CASSSWTSFEQYF. V gene TRBV5-1 combines with J gene TRBJ2-7; 7 bases are shared with TRBD2. The trim removed 3 bases at V and 6 bases at J, leaving 6 bases unmatched. This CDR3 region has 13 residues. Germline loops: CDR1 SGHRS, CDR2 YFSETQ. Together with reference TRBV5-1 and TRBJ2-7, the CDR3 gives the full variable domain: KAGVTQTPRYLIKTRGQQVTLSCSPISGHRSVSWYQQTPGQGLQFLFEYFSETQRNKGNFPGRFSGRQFSNSRSEMNVSTLELGDSALYLCASSSWTSFEQYFGPGTRLTVT.

This clonotype was found a few times. The V gene is TRBV12-3 or TRBV12-4, the J gene TRBJ2-7; 10 bases agree with TRBD2. The CDR3 loop spans 15 amino acids. The V segment lost 3 bases and the J segment 1 base; nucleotides outside the gene matches: 3. The CDR3 nucleotides are TGTGCCAGCAGTTTGAAACTAGCGGGGTCCTACGAGCAGTACTTC. Translation: CASSLKLAGSYEQYF.

The V call is TRBV12-3 or TRBV12-4, the J call TRBJ2-3; the D is unclear. This CDR3 is 11 amino acids long. Trimming cost V 1 base and J 9 bases, with 5 bases left between them. CDR3 nucleotides: TGTGCCAGCAGTTTAGACCAGACGCAGTATTTT. Translation gives CASSLDQTQYF.

The genes are TRBV3-1 and TRBJ1-1; D is unresolved. Trimming took off 3 bases at V and 1 base at J, with 9 bases between the two ends. The CDR3 spans 14 residues. CDR1 LGHDT and CDR2 YNNKEL come from the germline V gene (reference sequence). Written as DNA, the CDR3 is TGTGCCAGCAGCCAGGCCGGGGAGAACACTGAAGCTTTCTTT. It translates to CASSQAGENTEAFF.

The chain combines TRBV5-1 with TRBJ2-7; TRBD2 matches at 7 bases. The V and J ends lost 0 bases and 5 bases, in that order; junction bases with no gene match: 5. The CDR3 runs to 14 residues. Germline-derived CDR1 and CDR2 are SGHRS and YFSETQ. CDR3 nucleotides: TGCGCCAGCAGCTTGGCAGGGACTATGCACGAGCAGTACTTC. It encodes CASSLAGTMHEQYF.

The chain joins TRBV29-1 to TRBJ1-4; TRBD1 agrees at 7 bases. Per the germline V gene, CDR1 is SQVTM and CDR2 is ANQGSEA. The ends lost 4 bases at V and 4 bases at J; junction bases unmatched: 0. The CDR3 is 12 residues long. CDR3 residues: CSVGDSNEKLFF. CDR3 DNA sequence: TGCAGCGTTGGGGACAGTAATGAAAAACTGTTTTTT.

This clonotype was counted a few times. The rearrangement links TRBV6-1 to TRBJ2-7; 10 nucleotides match TRBD2. With V trimmed by 1 base and J by 2 bases, 5 bases remained unmatched. Per the germline V gene, CDR1 is MNHNS and CDR2 is SASEGT. The CDR3 covers 16 residues. The CDR3 loop reads CASSEGPSGGPYEQYV. DNA for the CDR3: TGTGCCAGCAGTGAAGGCCCTAGCGGGGGCCCCTACGAGCAGTACGTC.

The chain recombines TRBV6-1 with TRBJ1-1; D gene uncertain. Germline CDR1 is MNHNS and CDR2 is SASEGT. Trimming left V 10 bases short and J 1 base short, with 13 bases between. The CDR3 is 13 amino acids. The CDR3 reads CATKPGRNTEAFF. The CDR3 coding sequence is TGTGCCACTAAACCGGGGAGGAACACTGAAGCTTTCTTT.

The chain combines TRBV6-5 with TRBJ2-1; TRBD1 matches at 8 bases. Germline-derived CDR1 and CDR2 are MNHEY and SVGAGI. The CDR3 sequence is 16 residues long. Trimming at V came to 0 bases and at J to 4 bases, leaving 5 bases not matched to a gene. The CDR3 region is CASSYSPWTGYNEQFF. CDR3 DNA: TGTGCCAGCAGTTACTCGCCCTGGACAGGGTACAATGAGCAGTTCTTC.

This sequence joins TRBV7-8 and TRBJ2-6, with D perhaps matching TRBD1 (6 bases). V lost 3 bases to trimming and J lost 1 base, with 16 bases between them. CDR3 length: 18 amino acids. Germline lookup yields CDR1 SGHVS and CDR2 FQNEAQ. In DNA, the CDR3 is TGTGCCAGCAGCTTTATCCGGGACACGTTTTCTGGGGCCAACGTCCTGACTTTC. Translating it yields CASSFIRDTFSGANVLTF.

Only a few counts were recorded for this clonotype. The V gene is TRBV7-9, the J gene TRBJ2-1, with 13 bases identical to TRBD2. The germline V gene encodes CDR1 SEHNR and CDR2 FQNEAQ (reference sequence). Trimming at V came to 0 bases and at J to 6 bases, leaving 2 bases not matched to a gene. This CDR3 is 16 amino acids long. The chain's CDR3 is CASSLARLAGGNEQFF. The CDR3 DNA sequence: TGTGCCAGCAGCTTAGCGCGACTAGCGGGAGGCAATGAGCAGTTCTTC.

A few counts support this clonotype. The chain has TRBV15 and TRBJ2-3, with 7 bases that match TRBD1. The CDR3 contains 15 residues. J lost 1 base, V lost 1 base, and 2 bases had no gene match. Per the germline V gene, CDR1 is LNHNV and CDR2 is YYDKDF (reference sequence). The CDR3 nucleotides read TGTGCCACCAGCAGAGCAGGGGGTCGCACAGATACGCAGTATTTT. It translates to CATSRAGGRTDTQYF.

This chain connects TRBV2 to TRBJ1-5; 9 bases are shared with TRBD1. This CDR3 is built from 13 residues. Looked up from germline, CDR1 is SNHLY and CDR2 is FYNNEI. The V gene end was trimmed by 6 bases and the J gene end by 7 bases; junction bases not matched to a gene: 4. The CDR3 DNA follows: TGTGCCAGCAGGGGGACAGGGCGACAGCCCCAGCATTTT. Amino acids: CASRGTGRQPQHF.

The chain couples TRBV11-3 to TRBJ2-5, with 8 positions matching TRBD1. This CDR3 has 15 amino acids. The germline gives CDR1 SGHNT, CDR2 YENEEA. The V and J ends lost 5 bases and 5 bases, in that order; junction bases with no gene match: 10. The CDR3 region is CASSVAGGAGETQYF. The CDR3, as DNA: TGTGCCAGCAGCGTGGCAGGGGGCGCGGGCGAGACCCAGTACTTC.

The V call is TRBV28, the J call TRBJ1-2, with D perhaps matching TRBD1 (5 bases). Germline V gene lookup returns CDR1 MDHEN and CDR2 SYDVKM. This CDR3 has 13 amino acids. V dropped 5 bases and J dropped 1 base, with 8 bases sitting between them. The CDR3 nucleotides read TGTGCCAGCAGTCGACAGAGTAACTATGGCTACACCTTC. It codes for CASSRQSNYGYTF.